Listed here are 9 T cell receptor beta chains from one sample, sequenced in a study of shared clonotypes between healthy human individuals (dated by TCRdb to about 2020). CD8 naive samples were CD45RO-negative cells positively selected for CCR7, giving a CD45RA+CCR7+ population that excluded TemRA cells. Library preparation used the immunoSEQ multiplex PCR assay. The immuneACCESS repertoire file appears here via TCRdb, limited to in-frame rearrangements. These files lack a portion of the clones; in checked studies, under half of the deficit traces to unresolved V genes, and the cause of the others is not known. In this sample the table shows some 740,000 clones, about 92% of which occur a single time. The ten largest clones add up to 24% of the sample. The material sequenced was naive CD8+ T cells sorted from blood. The cell subset or site label of this sample denotes: CD45RA+CCR7+. The receptor source for this set is a man aged 30-40 years in good health.

This clone appeared a few times. The rearrangement joins TRBV4-1 to TRBJ1-5; D is uncertain. Trimming cost V 4 bases and J 4 bases, with 17 bases left between them. In germline, CDR1 is MGHRA, CDR2 YSYEKL. The CDR3 is 16 amino acids. The CDR3 protein is CASSLRLEGGNQPQHF. CDR3 nucleotides: TGCGCCAGCAGCCTTAGATTGGAGGGCGGGAATCAGCCCCAGCATTTT.

J is TRBJ2-3 and V is TRBV5-1; 14 positions match TRBD2. V dropped 5 bases and J dropped 5; count of bases not matched to a gene: 10. The CDR3 is made up of 17 amino acids. Germline V CDR1 and CDR2: SGHRS, YFSETQ. The CDR3 DNA reads as TGCGCCAGCAGTCGTGCTGGGACTAGCGGGAGTCGAGATACGCAGTATTTT. Translation gives CASSRAGTSGSRDTQYF.

The rearrangement joins TRBV7-6 to TRBJ1-3; 7 nucleotides align to TRBD1. CDR1 SGHVS and CDR2 FNYEAQ come from the germline V gene. The CDR3 extends over 15 amino acids. V shed 6 bases, J shed 4 bases, and the junction held 9 bases outside the gene matches. The CDR3 sequence: CASRPGGQLGNTIYF. The CDR3 coding sequence is TGTGCCAGCAGACCAGGGGGACAGCTGGGAAACACCATATATTTT.

The CDR3 is CASSYATQPQHF. The CDR3 region has the DNA TGTGCCAGCAGTTACGCGACACAGCCCCAGCATTTT. The genes are TRBV6-6 and TRBJ1-5; D gene ambiguous. Germline loops: CDR1 MNHNY, CDR2 SVGAGI (reference sequence). CDR3 length: 12 amino acids. Trimming removed 2 bases at V and 7 bases at J, with 6 bases between.

As DNA, the CDR3 is TGTGCCAGCAGTTTATGGAGGGGAAGGAGCTCCTACGAGCAGTACTTC. Its protein product is CASSLWRGRSSYEQYF. The rearrangement joins TRBV28 to TRBJ2-7, with D possibly called TRBD1 or TRBD2 (5 bases each). Trimming removed 0 bases from V and 0 bases from J, with 12 bases in between. The CDR3 loop spans 16 amino acids. CDR1 and CDR2 (germline): MDHEN, SYDVKM.

The chain employs TRBV4-1 and TRBJ1-1; 7 positions agree with TRBD1. The CDR3 is made up of 15 amino acids. V lost 3 bases and J lost 2; bases outside the gene matches: 6. Germline values: CDR1 MGHRA, CDR2 YSYEKL. CDR3 nucleotide sequence: TGCGCCAGCAGCCACTCGACAGGGACCAACACTGAAGCTTTCTTT. It codes for CASSHSTGTNTEAFF.

This chain connects TRBV14 to TRBJ2-1; 8 bases match TRBD2. The length of the CDR3 is 13 residues. Trimming removed 6 bases from V and 11 bases from J; junction bases left unmatched: 9. The germline gives CDR1 SGHDN, CDR2 FVKESK. CDR3 sequence: CASSGTRRDQQFF. The CDR3 nucleotides read TGTGCCAGCAGTGGGACTAGGAGAGATCAGCAGTTCTTC.

The chain carries TRBV2 and TRBJ2-7; unclear D gene. The germline V gene encodes CDR1 SNHLY and CDR2 FYNNEI. V lost 3 bases and J lost 0, with 3 bases in between. The CDR3 length is 12 residues. CDR3 in amino acids: CASSETSYEQYF. DNA for the CDR3: TGTGCCAGCAGTGAGACCTCCTACGAGCAGTACTTC. The full variable domain, completed using reference TRBV2 and TRBJ2-7, is EPEVTQTPSHQVTQMGQEVILRCVPISNHLYFYWYRQILGQKVEFLVSFYNNEISEKSEIFDDQFSVERPDGSNFTLKIRSTKLEDSAMYFCASSETSYEQYFGPGTRLTVT.

The chain has TRBV15 and TRBJ2-5, with TRBD2 as a possible D gene (5 bases). CDR3 size: 13 residues. Trimming took off 9 bases at V and 2 bases at J, with 13 bases between the two ends. The germline CDR1 and CDR2 sequences are LNHNV and YYDKDF (reference sequence). As DNA, the CDR3 is TGTGCCACTCAGTATCGGGGACAAGAGACCCAGTACTTC. Translated: CATQYRGQETQYF.